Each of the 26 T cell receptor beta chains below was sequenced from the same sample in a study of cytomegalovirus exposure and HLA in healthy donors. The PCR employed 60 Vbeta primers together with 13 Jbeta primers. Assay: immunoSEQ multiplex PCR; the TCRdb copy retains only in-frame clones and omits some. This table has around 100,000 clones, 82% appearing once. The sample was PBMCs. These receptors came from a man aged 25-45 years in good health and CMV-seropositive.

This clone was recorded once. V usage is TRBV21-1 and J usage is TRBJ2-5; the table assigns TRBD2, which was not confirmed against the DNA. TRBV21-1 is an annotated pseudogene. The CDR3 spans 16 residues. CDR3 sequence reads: CASSPKAGGVEETQYF. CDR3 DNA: TGTGCCAGCAGCCCCAAAGCAGGAGGTGTGGAGGAGACCCAGTACTTC.

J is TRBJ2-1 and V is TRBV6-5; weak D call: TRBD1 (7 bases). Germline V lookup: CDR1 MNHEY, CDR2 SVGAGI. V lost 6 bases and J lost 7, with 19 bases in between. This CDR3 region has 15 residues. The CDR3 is CASSWGAGGRNEQFF. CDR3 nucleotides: TGTGCCAGCAGCTGGGGGGCAGGGGGTAGGAATGAGCAGTTCTTC.

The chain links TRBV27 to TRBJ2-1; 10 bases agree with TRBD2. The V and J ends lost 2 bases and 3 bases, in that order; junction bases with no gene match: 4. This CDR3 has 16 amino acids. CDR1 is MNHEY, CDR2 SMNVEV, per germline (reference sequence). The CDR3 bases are TGTGCCAGCAGTTTAGAGCGACTAGCGGGCTACAATGAGCAGTTCTTC. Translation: CASSLERLAGYNEQFF.

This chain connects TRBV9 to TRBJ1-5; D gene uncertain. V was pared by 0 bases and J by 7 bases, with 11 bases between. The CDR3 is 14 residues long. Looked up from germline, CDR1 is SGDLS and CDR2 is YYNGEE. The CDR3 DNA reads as TGTGCCAGCAGCGTAGACGCACAGATACAGCCCCAGCATTTT. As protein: CASSVDAQIQPQHF.

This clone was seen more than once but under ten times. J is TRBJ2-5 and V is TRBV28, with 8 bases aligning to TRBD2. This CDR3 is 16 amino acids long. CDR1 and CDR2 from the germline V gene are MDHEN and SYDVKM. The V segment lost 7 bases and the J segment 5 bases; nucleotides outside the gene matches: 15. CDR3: CASTPLGAGEQETQYF. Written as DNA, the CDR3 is TGTGCCAGCACCCCCCTGGGAGCGGGAGAGCAGGAGACCCAGTACTTC.

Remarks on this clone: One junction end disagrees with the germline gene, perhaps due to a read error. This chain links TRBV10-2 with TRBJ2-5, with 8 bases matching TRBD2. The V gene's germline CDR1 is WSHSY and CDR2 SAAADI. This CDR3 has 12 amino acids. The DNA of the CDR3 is TGTGCTACCGGGGGGGGCTGGGAGACCCAGTACTTC. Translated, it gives CATGGGWETQYF.

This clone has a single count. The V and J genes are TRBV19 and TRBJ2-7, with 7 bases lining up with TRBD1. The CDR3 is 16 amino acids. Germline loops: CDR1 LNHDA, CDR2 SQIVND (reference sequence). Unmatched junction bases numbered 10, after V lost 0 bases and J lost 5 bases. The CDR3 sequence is CASSIDRGGFDNEQYF. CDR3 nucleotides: TGTGCCAGTAGTATAGATCGAGGGGGCTTCGACAACGAGCAGTACTTC.

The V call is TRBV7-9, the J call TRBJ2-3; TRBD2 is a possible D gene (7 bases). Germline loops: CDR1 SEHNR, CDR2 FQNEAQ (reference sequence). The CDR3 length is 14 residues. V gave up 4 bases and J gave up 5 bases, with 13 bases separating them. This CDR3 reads CASSSWEGGDTQYF. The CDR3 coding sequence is TGTGCCAGCAGCTCCTGGGAGGGGGGAGATACGCAGTATTTT.

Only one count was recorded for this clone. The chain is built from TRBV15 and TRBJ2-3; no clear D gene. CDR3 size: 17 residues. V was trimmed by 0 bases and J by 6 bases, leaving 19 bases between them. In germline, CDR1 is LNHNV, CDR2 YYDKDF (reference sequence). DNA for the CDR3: TGTGCCACCAGCAGAGAATCCCCCTGGGTATGGGCGGATACGCAGTATTTT. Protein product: CATSRESPWVWADTQYF.

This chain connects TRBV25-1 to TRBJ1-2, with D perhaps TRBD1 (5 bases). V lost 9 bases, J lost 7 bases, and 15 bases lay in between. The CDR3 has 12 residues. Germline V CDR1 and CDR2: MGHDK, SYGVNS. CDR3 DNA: TGTGCCAGTTGGAATAGGGGTTCTGGCTACACCTTC. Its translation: CASWNRGSGYTF.

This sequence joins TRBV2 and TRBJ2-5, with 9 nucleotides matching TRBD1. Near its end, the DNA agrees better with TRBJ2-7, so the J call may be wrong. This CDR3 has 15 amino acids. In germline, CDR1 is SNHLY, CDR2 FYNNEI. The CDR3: CASSEVSDRGYEQYF. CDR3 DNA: TGTGCCAGCAGTGAAGTATCGGACAGGGGTTACGAGCAGTACTTC.

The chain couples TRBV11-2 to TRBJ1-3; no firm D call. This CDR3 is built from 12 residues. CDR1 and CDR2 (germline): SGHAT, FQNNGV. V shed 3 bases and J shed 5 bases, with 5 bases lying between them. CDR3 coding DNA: TGTGCCAGCAGCTTCTCCCGAAACACCATATATTTT. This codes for CASSFSRNTIYF.

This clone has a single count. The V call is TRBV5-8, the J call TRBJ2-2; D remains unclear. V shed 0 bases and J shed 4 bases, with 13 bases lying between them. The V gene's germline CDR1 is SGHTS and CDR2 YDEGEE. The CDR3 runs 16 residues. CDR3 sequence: CASSLAARMVTGELFF. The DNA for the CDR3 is TGTGCCAGCAGCTTGGCGGCCAGGATGGTCACCGGGGAGCTGTTTTTT.

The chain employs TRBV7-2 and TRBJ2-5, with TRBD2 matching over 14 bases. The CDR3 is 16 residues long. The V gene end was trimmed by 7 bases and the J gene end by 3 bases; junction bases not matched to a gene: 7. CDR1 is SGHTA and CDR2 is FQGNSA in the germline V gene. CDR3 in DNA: TGTGCCAGCACCTTTTTGGGACTAGCGGGAGAAGAGACCCAGTACTTC. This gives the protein CASTFLGLAGEETQYF.

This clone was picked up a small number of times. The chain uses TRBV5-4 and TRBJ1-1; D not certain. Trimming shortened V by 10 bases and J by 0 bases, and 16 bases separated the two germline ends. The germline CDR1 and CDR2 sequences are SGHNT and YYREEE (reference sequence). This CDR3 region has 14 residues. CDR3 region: CAARDTNLNTEAFF. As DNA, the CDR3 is TGTGCCGCTCGGGATACTAACTTGAACACTGAAGCTTTCTTT.

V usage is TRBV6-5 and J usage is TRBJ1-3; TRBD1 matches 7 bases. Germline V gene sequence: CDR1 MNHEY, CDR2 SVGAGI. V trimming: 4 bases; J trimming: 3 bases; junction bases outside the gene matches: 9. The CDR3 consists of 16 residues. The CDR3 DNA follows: TGTGCCAGCAGTTCTCTCCGGACAGGAGGTGGAAACACCATATATTTT. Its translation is CASSSLRTGGGNTIYF.

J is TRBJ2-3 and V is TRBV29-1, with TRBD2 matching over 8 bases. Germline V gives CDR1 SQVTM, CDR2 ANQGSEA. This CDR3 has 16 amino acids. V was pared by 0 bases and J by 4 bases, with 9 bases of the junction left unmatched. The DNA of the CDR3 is TGCAGCGTTGAAGATACGTCGCGCGGGGGGCCAGATACGCAGTATTTT. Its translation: CSVEDTSRGGPDTQYF.

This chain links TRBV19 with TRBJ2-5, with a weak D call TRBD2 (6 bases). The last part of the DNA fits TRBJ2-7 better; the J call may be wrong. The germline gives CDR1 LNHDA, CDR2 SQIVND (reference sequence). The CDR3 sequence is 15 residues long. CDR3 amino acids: CASSPRGGATYEQYF. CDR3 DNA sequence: TGTGCCAGTAGTCCCCGTGGCGGGGCCACCTACGAGCAGTACTTC.

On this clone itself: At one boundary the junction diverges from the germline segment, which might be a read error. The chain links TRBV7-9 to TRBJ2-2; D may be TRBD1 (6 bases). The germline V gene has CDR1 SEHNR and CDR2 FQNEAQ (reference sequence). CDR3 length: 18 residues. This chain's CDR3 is CSSSPPAWGPTNTGELFF. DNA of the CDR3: TGTTCCAGCAGCCCACCCGCTTGGGGGCCCACGAACACCGGGGAGCTGTTTTTT.

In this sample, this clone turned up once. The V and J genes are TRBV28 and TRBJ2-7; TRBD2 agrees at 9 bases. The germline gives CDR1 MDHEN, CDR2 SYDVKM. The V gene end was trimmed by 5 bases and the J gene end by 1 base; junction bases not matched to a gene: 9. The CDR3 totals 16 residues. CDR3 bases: TGTGCCAGCAGTCCGGGGGGAGCGGGGGGATCCTACGAGCAGTACTTC. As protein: CASSPGGAGGSYEQYF.

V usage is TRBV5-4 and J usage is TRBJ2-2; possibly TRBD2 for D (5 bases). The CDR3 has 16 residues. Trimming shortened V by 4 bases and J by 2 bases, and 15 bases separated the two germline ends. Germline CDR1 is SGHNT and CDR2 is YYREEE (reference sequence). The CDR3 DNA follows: TGTGCCAGCAGCGTTGTGGGGAGTTCTAACACCGGGGAGCTGTTTTTT. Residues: CASSVVGSSNTGELFF. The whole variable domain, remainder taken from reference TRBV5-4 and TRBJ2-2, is ETGVTQSPTHLIKTRGQQVTLRCSSQSGHNTVSWYQQALGQGPQFIFQYYREEENGRGNFPPRFSGLQFPNYSSELNVNALELDDSALYLCASSVVGSSNTGELFFGEGSRLTVL.

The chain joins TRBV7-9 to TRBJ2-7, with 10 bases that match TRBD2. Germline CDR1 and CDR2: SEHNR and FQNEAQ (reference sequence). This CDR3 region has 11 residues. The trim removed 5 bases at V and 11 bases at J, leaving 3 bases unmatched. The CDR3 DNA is TGTGCCAGCAGCCAAACTAGCGGGGAGTACTTC. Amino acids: CASSQTSGEYF. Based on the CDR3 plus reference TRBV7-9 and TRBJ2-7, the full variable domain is DTGVSQNPRHKITKRGQNVTFRCDPISEHNRLYWYRQTLGQGPEFLTYFQNEAQLEKSRLLSDRFSAERPKGSFSTLEIQRTEQGDSAMYLCASSQTSGEYFGPGTRLTVT.

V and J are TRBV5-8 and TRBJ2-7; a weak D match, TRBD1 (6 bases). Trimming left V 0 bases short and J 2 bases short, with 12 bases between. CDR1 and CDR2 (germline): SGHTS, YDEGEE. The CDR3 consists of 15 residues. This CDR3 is CASSLGQGRTYEQYF. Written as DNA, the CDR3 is TGTGCCAGCAGCTTGGGGCAGGGGAGAACCTACGAGCAGTACTTC.

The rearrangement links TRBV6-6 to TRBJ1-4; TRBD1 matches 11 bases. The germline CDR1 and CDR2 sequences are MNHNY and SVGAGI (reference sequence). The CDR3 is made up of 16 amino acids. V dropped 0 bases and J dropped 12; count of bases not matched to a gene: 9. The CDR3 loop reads CASSYSASGQGGELFF. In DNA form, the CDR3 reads TGTGCCAGCAGTTACTCGGCCTCGGGACAGGGGGGAGAACTGTTTTTT.

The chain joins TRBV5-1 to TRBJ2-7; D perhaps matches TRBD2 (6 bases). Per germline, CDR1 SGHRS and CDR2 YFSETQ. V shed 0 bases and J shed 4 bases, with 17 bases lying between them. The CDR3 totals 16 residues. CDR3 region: CASSLDGGGPMYEQYV. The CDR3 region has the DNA TGCGCCAGCAGCTTGGACGGGGGAGGACCTATGTACGAGCAGTACGTC.

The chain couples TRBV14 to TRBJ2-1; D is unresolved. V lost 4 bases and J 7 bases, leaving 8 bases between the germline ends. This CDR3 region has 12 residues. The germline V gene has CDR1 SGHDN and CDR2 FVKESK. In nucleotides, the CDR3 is TGTGCCAGCAGCCCCCTCGGGAATGAGCAGTTCTTC. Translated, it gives CASSPLGNEQFF.